Listed here are 30 T cell receptor beta chains from one sample, sequenced in a study of PD-L1 blockade in urothelial cancer. Time point: pretreatment peripheral blood. This table comes from immunoSEQ multiplex PCR, and its TCRdb copy is limited to in-frame clones, with some not included. The sample lists tens of thousands of clones; 70% to 90% were seen once. This material consisted of PBMCs, taken around atezolizumab (anti-PD-L1) treatment. The receptor set was obtained from a donor aged 40 or over with urothelial cancer.

The V call is TRBV7-2, the J call TRBJ1-5; D may be TRBD1 (6 bases). The CDR3 length is 15 residues. Germline values: CDR1 SGHTA, CDR2 FQGNSA. The V and J ends lost 4 bases and 7 bases respectively, with 17 bases between them. The CDR3 coding sequence is TGTGCCAGCAGCTCAGCGGGGGGGGCCCGGCAGCCCCAGCATTTT. Translating gives CASSSAGGARQPQHF.

The chain is built from TRBV5-6 and TRBJ2-5, with TRBD2 matching over 7 bases. V lost 1 base, J lost 7 bases, and 4 bases stayed unmatched. Germline values: CDR1 SGHDT, CDR2 YYEEEE. This CDR3 has 13 amino acids. CDR3 residues: CASSLWLAATQYF. CDR3 bases: TGTGCCAGCAGCTTGTGGCTAGCGGCGACCCAGTACTTC.

The rearrangement links TRBV29-1 to TRBJ2-5; 7 bases agree with TRBD1. Germline V gives CDR1 SQVTM, CDR2 ANQGSEA. V lost 6 bases, J lost 5 bases, and 9 bases stayed unmatched. The CDR3 has 13 amino acids. As DNA, the CDR3 is TGCAGCGTCGAACAGGGGTTCGGGGAGACCCAGTACTTC. Its protein is CSVEQGFGETQYF.

This sequence joins TRBV28 and TRBJ2-7; D gene unclear. The V end was cut by 1 base, the J end by 6 bases, with 13 bases between. This CDR3 is built from 14 residues. The germline CDR1 and CDR2 sequences are MDHEN and SYDVKM. The CDR3 loop reads CASSLSLSPFEQYF. The CDR3, as DNA: TGTGCCAGCAGTTTATCCCTTTCCCCCTTCGAGCAGTACTTC.

This rearrangement joins TRBV7-9 to TRBJ2-1, with 11 bases aligning to TRBD2. V lost 5 bases, J lost 9 bases, and 9 bases stayed unmatched. The germline CDR1 and CDR2 sequences are SEHNR and FQNEAQ (reference sequence). The CDR3 is 15 amino acids. This chain's CDR3 is CASSPPGLAVGEQFF. Written as DNA, the CDR3 is TGTGCCAGCAGCCCCCCGGGACTAGCGGTTGGTGAGCAGTTCTTC.

This clone was counted once. The junction does not match germline at one end; this may be a read error. The chain couples TRBV7-7 to TRBJ2-3, with 8 bases fitting TRBD1. CDR1 and CDR2 from the germline V gene are SSHAT and FNYEAQ (reference sequence). The CDR3 sequence is 15 residues long. The CDR3 region has the DNA TGTGCTAGCAGCTTACTGACAGGGGGCACAGATACGCAGTATTTT. As protein: CASSLLTGGTDTQYF. Variable domain in full (rest from reference TRBV7-7 and TRBJ2-3): GAGVSQSPRYKVTKRGQDVTLRCDPISSHATLYWYQQALGQGPEFLTYFNYEAQPDKSGLPSDRFSAERPEGSISTLTIQRTEQRDSAMYRCASSLLTGGTDTQYFGPGTRLTVL.

In this sample, this clone turned up a few times. The chain joins TRBV15 to TRBJ2-1, with 12 bases aligning to TRBD2. The germline gives CDR1 LNHNV, CDR2 YYDKDF (reference sequence). Trimming at V came to 9 bases and at J to 10 bases, leaving 7 bases not matched to a gene. CDR3 size: 13 residues. This CDR3 is CATARLAGEEQFF. The DNA of the CDR3 is TGTGCCACTGCCCGACTAGCGGGAGAGGAGCAGTTCTTC.

A few counts support this clone. This chain connects TRBV11-3 to TRBJ1-2; TRBD1 might be the D (5 bases). This CDR3 region has 13 residues. Germline V gene sequence: CDR1 SGHNT, CDR2 YENEEA. Trimming removed 4 bases at V and 4 bases at J, with 10 bases between. The CDR3 nucleotides read TGTGCCAGCAGCTCCGACAGTCTCTATGGCTACACCTTC. As protein: CASSSDSLYGYTF. The entire variable domain, with the rest obtained from reference TRBV11-3 and TRBJ1-2, is as follows: EAGVVQSPRYKIIEKKQPVAFWCNPISGHNTLYWYLQNLGQGPELLIRYENEEAVDDSQLPKDRFSAERLKGVDSTLKIQPAELGDSAVYLCASSSDSLYGYTFGSGTRLTVV.

The chain's CDR3 is CASSLRAGHTDTQYF. As DNA, the CDR3 is TGTGCCAGCAGCTTGAGGGCGGGCCACACAGATACGCAGTATTTT. This chain links TRBV7-3 with TRBJ2-3, with TRBD2 as a possible D gene (5 bases). The CDR3 length is 15 residues. Germline V gene data show CDR1 as SGHTA and CDR2 as FQGTGA. The germline V and J ends were trimmed by 3 bases and 2 bases, with 12 bases remaining between them.

The chain has TRBV7-3 and TRBJ2-5; possibly TRBD2 for D (6 bases). Trimming pared 3 bases from V and 5 bases from J, leaving 7 bases between. Germline CDR1 and CDR2: SGHTA and FQGTGA. The CDR3 sequence is 12 residues long. CDR3 residues: CASSLAGETQYF. CDR3 DNA sequence: TGTGCCAGCAGCTTGGCGGGGGAGACCCAGTACTTC.

The CDR3 coding sequence is TGCGCCAGCAGCCGGGGGTTAGCGGGAGCGGGAGAGACCCAGTACTTC. Protein product: CASSRGLAGAGETQYF. J is TRBJ2-5 and V is TRBV4-1; TRBD2 matches at 9 bases. The CDR3 covers 16 residues. Germline V CDR1 and CDR2: MGHRA, YSYEKL. J lost 4 bases, V lost 4 bases, and 10 bases had no gene match.

This chain uses TRBV5-1 with TRBJ2-2, with 9 bases matching TRBD2. The germline CDR1 and CDR2 sequences are SGHRS and YFSETQ. The trim removed 4 bases at V and 6 bases at J, leaving 7 bases unmatched. This CDR3 spans 15 amino acids. CDR3 residues: CASSPSGTQAGELFF. DNA of the CDR3: TGCGCCAGCAGCCCTAGCGGGACTCAGGCCGGGGAGCTGTTTTTT.

The V and J genes are TRBV7-2 and TRBJ2-7, with TRBD2 matching 8 bases. Germline V CDR1 and CDR2: SGHTA, FQGNSA. Trimming took 4 bases from V and 2 from J; bases not matched to a gene: 13. The CDR3 length is 17 residues. CDR3 region: CASSSPGRGLGAYEQYF. For the CDR3, the DNA is TGTGCCAGCAGCTCCCCGGGGCGGGGACTAGGGGCCTACGAGCAGTACTTC.

The J gene is TRBJ2-7, the V gene TRBV18; 8 nucleotides align to TRBD2. Germline V CDR1 and CDR2: KGHSH, LQKENI. CDR3 length: 17 residues. The V segment lost 1 base and the J segment 0 bases; nucleotides outside the gene matches: 8. The CDR3 DNA reads as TGTGCCAGCTCACCACGTTCCCGGCGGGAGGACTCCTACGAGCAGTACTTC. Amino acid sequence: CASSPRSRREDSYEQYF.

This chain uses TRBV9 with TRBJ1-2, with TRBD1 as a possible D gene (5 bases). Germline CDR1 reads SGDLS; CDR2 reads YYNGEE. V lost 0 bases, J lost 8 bases, and 14 bases lay in between. The CDR3 is made up of 14 amino acids. As DNA, the CDR3 is TGTGCCAGCAGCGTAGCTGTGGGGGGGGTAGGCTACACCTTC. It translates to CASSVAVGGVGYTF.

The chain recombines TRBV5-4 with TRBJ2-3; possible D gene TRBD2, 7 bases. Germline V gene lookup returns CDR1 SGHNT and CDR2 YYREEE (reference sequence). This CDR3 region has 15 residues. Trimming stripped 4 bases from V and 2 bases from J, with 14 bases between. CDR3 residues: CASSPGGLDTDTQYF. CDR3 nucleotide sequence: TGTGCCAGCAGCCCGGGGGGCCTCGACACAGATACGCAGTATTTT. The full variable domain, in which reference TRBV5-4 and TRBJ2-3 provide the parts outside the CDR3, is ETGVTQSPTHLIKTRGQQVTLRCSSQSGHNTVSWYQQALGQGPQFIFQYYREEENGRGNFPPRFSGLQFPNYSSELNVNALELDDSALYLCASSPGGLDTDTQYFGPGTRLTVL.

The chain recombines TRBV18 with TRBJ1-2; possibly TRBD1 for D (5 bases). Trimming cost V 3 bases and J 9 bases, with 20 bases left between them. CDR1 is KGHSH and CDR2 is LQKENI in the germline V gene. CDR3 length: 15 residues. CDR3 protein: CASSPAGGAWGRYTF. CDR3 bases: TGTGCCAGCTCACCCGCAGGTGGGGCCTGGGGTCGCTACACCTTC.

The J gene is TRBJ2-1, the V gene TRBV30, with 10 bases fitting TRBD2. V shed 0 bases and J 9 bases; nucleotides not matched to a gene: 17. Germline CDR1 reads GTSNPN; CDR2 reads SVGIG (reference sequence). This CDR3 has 18 residues. CDR3 loop: CAWSVGASSGSPRGEQFF. The CDR3 DNA sequence: TGTGCCTGGAGTGTAGGGGCGTCTAGCGGGAGCCCCAGGGGTGAGCAGTTCTTC. Full variable domain (missing parts from reference TRBV30 and TRBJ2-1): SQTIHQWPATLVQPVGSPLSLECTVEGTSNPNLYWYRQAAGRGLQLLFYSVGIGQISSEVPQNLSASRPQDRQFILSSKKLLLSDSGFYLCAWSVGASSGSPRGEQFFGPGTRLTVL.

J is TRBJ2-2 and V is TRBV7-6; 11 bases map to TRBD2. The germline gives CDR1 SGHVS, CDR2 FNYEAQ. V lost 5 bases, J lost 0 bases, and 2 bases stayed unmatched. This CDR3 contains 16 residues. In DNA, the CDR3 is TGTGCCAGCAGCCCGACTAGCGGGACGAACACCGGGGAGCTGTTTTTT. Translating gives CASSPTSGTNTGELFF.

The CDR3 reads CASSSGGAGRSYEQYF. CDR3 DNA: TGTGCCAGCAGCTCGGGCGGAGCGGGCCGCTCCTACGAGCAGTACTTC. V usage is TRBV5-4 and J usage is TRBJ2-7; weak D call: TRBD2 (6 bases). The length of the CDR3 is 16 residues. CDR1 is SGHNT and CDR2 is YYREEE in the germline V gene (reference sequence). V was clipped by 3 bases and J by 0 bases, with 16 bases between them. Full variable domain (rest looked up from reference TRBV5-4 and TRBJ2-7): ETGVTQSPTHLIKTRGQQVTLRCSSQSGHNTVSWYQQALGQGPQFIFQYYREEENGRGNFPPRFSGLQFPNYSSELNVNALELDDSALYLCASSSGGAGRSYEQYFGPGTRLTVT.

This rearrangement joins TRBV5-4 to TRBJ1-1, with D possibly being TRBD1 (5 bases). The V gene lost 6 bases and the J gene lost 8 bases, with 14 bases spanning the gap. In germline, CDR1 is SGHNT, CDR2 YYREEE (reference sequence). The CDR3 length is 12 residues. This chain's CDR3 is CASTQGGAEAFF. Here the CDR3 DNA reads TGTGCCAGCACCCAGGGTGGCGCCGAAGCTTTCTTT.

The V gene is TRBV5-4, the J gene TRBJ2-6; 10 bases map to TRBD2. This CDR3 has 19 residues. Germline V gene lookup returns CDR1 SGHNT and CDR2 YYREEE (reference sequence). With 4 bases clipped from V and 0 bases from J, the junction kept 10 bases outside the gene matches. The CDR3 protein is CASSPRGLAGDSGANVLTF. The CDR3 coding sequence is TGTGCCAGCAGCCCCCGGGGGCTAGCGGGGGACTCTGGGGCCAACGTCCTGACTTTC.

The chain joins TRBV10-3 to TRBJ2-3, with 7 bases identical to TRBD1. The CDR3 has 16 residues. The V gene end was trimmed by 3 bases and the J gene end by 0 bases; junction bases not matched to a gene: 6. CDR1 and CDR2 from the germline V gene are ENHRY and SYGVKD. CDR3 residues: CAISERGTESTDTQYF. DNA of the CDR3: TGTGCCATCAGTGAAAGGGGGACAGAGAGCACAGATACGCAGTATTTT.

The chain combines TRBV15 with TRBJ2-7; 8 bases match TRBD2. V was clipped by 1 base and J by 9 bases; unmatched bases: 11. The germline V gene has CDR1 LNHNV and CDR2 YYDKDF (reference sequence). The CDR3 is 15 residues long. In DNA, the CDR3 is TGTGCCACCAGCAGAGGGGTGGCGGGGGGACTGGGGCAGTACTTC. Protein: CATSRGVAGGLGQYF.

The genes are TRBV5-6 and TRBJ2-5; D remains ambiguous. Germline CDR1 SGHDT, CDR2 YYEEEE. V was cut by 2 bases and J by 1 base, with 15 bases left in between. This CDR3 has 16 residues. The DNA for the CDR3 is TGTGCCAGCAGCTTCTACGGCGGCGCCGGCCAAGAGACCCAGTACTTC. Translation: CASSFYGGAGQETQYF.

The rearrangement uses TRBV15 and TRBJ2-3; 9 bases match TRBD1. This CDR3 comprises 18 residues. Germline values: CDR1 LNHNV, CDR2 YYDKDF (reference sequence). V trimming: 1 base; J trimming: 4 bases; junction bases outside the gene matches: 12. The CDR3 spells CATSRGAMWGQGPDTQYF. The CDR3 nucleotides read TGTGCCACCAGCAGAGGGGCCATGTGGGGACAGGGCCCAGATACGCAGTATTTT.

V is TRBV5-1 and J is TRBJ2-7, with D unclear. The CDR3 runs 14 residues. Trimming removed 2 bases at V and 2 bases at J, with 11 bases between. CDR1 is SGHRS, CDR2 YFSETQ, per germline. CDR3 residues: CASSFRSNPYEQYF. CDR3 coding DNA: TGCGCCAGCAGCTTTCGCAGTAACCCCTACGAGCAGTACTTC. The whole variable domain, filled in from reference TRBV5-1 and TRBJ2-7, reads KAGVTQTPRYLIKTRGQQVTLSCSPISGHRSVSWYQQTPGQGLQFLFEYFSETQRNKGNFPGRFSGRQFSNSRSEMNVSTLELGDSALYLCASSFRSNPYEQYFGPGTRLTVT.

V is TRBV5-4 and J is TRBJ2-5; 15 bases fit TRBD2. V lost 4 bases to trimming and J lost 2 bases; unmatched junction nucleotides: 6. From germline, CDR1 is SGHNT and CDR2 YYREEE (reference sequence). CDR3 length: 17 residues. The CDR3 sequence: CASSAPGLAGGQETQYF. The CDR3 nucleotides are TGTGCCAGCAGCGCCCCGGGACTAGCGGGGGGTCAAGAGACCCAGTACTTC. Together with reference TRBV5-4 and TRBJ2-5, the CDR3 gives the full variable domain: ETGVTQSPTHLIKTRGQQVTLRCSSQSGHNTVSWYQQALGQGPQFIFQYYREEENGRGNFPPRFSGLQFPNYSSELNVNALELDDSALYLCASSAPGLAGGQETQYFGPGTRLLVL.

The chain recombines TRBV28 with TRBJ1-5; 7 nucleotides agree with TRBD1. This CDR3 comprises 15 residues. Germline V gene data show CDR1 as MDHEN and CDR2 as SYDVKM. The J segment lost 3 bases and the V segment lost 5 bases, leaving 7 bases of the junction unmatched. CDR3 sequence: CASSPPGGNNQPQHF. The CDR3 DNA reads as TGTGCCAGCAGTCCCCCAGGGGGGAACAATCAGCCCCAGCATTTT. The full variable domain, rest sourced from reference TRBV28 and TRBJ1-5, is DVKVTQSSRYLVKRTGEKVFLECVQDMDHENMFWYRQDPGLGLRLIYFSYDVKMKEKGDIPEGYSVSREKKERFSLILESASTNQTSMYLCASSPPGGNNQPQHFGDGTRLSIL.

V usage is TRBV29-1 and J usage is TRBJ2-4; 11 bases are a match to TRBD1. Per the germline V gene, CDR1 is SQVTM and CDR2 is ANQGSEA. The J segment lost 7 bases and the V segment lost 2 bases, leaving 10 bases of the junction unmatched. There are 16 residues in the CDR3. The CDR3 reads CSVELGQGGPRNIQYF. As DNA, the CDR3 is TGCAGCGTTGAACTGGGACAGGGGGGGCCTCGCAACATTCAGTACTTC.